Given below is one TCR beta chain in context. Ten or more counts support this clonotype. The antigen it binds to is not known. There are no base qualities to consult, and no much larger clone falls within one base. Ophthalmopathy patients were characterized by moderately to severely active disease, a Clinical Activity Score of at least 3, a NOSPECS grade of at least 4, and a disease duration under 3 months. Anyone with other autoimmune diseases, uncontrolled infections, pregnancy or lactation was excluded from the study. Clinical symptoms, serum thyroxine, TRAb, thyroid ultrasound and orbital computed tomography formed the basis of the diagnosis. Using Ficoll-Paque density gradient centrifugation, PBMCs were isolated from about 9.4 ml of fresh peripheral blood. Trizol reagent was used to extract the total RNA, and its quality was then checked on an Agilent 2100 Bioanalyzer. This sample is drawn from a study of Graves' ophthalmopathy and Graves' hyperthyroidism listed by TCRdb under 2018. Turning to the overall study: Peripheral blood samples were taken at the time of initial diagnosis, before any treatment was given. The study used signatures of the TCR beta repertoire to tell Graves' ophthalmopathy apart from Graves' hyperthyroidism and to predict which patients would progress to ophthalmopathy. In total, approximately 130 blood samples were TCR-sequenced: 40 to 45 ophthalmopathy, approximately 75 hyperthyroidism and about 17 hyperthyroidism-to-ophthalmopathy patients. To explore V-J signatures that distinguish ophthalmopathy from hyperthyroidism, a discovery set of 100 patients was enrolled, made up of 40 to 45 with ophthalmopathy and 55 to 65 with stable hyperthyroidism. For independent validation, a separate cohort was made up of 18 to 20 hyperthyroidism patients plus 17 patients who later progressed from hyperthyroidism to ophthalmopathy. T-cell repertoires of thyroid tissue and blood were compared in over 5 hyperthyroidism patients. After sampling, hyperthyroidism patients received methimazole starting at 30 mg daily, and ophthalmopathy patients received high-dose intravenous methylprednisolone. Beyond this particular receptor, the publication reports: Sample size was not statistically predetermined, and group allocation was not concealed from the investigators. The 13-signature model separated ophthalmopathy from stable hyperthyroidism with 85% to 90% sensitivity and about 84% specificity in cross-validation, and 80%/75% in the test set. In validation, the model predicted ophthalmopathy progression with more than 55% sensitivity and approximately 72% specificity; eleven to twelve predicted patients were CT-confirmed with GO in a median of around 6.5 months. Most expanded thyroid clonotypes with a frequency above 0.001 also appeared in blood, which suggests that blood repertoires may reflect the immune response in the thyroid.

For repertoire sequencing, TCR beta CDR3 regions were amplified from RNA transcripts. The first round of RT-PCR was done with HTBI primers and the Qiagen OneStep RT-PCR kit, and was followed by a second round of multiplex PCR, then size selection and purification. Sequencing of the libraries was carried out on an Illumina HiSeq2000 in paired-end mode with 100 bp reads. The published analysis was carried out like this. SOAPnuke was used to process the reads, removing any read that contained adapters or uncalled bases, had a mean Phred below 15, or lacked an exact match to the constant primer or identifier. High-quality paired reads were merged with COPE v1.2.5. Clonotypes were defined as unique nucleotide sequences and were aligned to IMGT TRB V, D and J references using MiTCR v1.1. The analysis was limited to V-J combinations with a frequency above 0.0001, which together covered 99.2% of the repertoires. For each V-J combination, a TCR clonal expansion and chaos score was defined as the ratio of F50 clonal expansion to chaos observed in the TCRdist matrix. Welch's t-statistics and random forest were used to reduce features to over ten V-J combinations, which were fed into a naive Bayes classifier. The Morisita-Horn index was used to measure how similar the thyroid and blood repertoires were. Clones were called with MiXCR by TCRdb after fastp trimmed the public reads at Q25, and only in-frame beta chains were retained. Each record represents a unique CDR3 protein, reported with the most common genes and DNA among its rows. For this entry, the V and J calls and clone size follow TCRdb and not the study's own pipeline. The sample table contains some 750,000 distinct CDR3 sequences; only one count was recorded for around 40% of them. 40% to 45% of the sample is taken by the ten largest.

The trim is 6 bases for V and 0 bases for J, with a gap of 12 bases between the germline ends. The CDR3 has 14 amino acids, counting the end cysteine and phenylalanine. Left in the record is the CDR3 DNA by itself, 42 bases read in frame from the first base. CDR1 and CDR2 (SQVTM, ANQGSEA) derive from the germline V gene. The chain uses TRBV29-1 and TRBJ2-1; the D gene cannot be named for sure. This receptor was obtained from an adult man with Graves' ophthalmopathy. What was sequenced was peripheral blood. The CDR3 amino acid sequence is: CSVYRLGSYNEQFF. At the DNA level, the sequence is TGCAGCGTGTACCGGTTGGGCTCCTACAATGAGCAGTTCTTC.